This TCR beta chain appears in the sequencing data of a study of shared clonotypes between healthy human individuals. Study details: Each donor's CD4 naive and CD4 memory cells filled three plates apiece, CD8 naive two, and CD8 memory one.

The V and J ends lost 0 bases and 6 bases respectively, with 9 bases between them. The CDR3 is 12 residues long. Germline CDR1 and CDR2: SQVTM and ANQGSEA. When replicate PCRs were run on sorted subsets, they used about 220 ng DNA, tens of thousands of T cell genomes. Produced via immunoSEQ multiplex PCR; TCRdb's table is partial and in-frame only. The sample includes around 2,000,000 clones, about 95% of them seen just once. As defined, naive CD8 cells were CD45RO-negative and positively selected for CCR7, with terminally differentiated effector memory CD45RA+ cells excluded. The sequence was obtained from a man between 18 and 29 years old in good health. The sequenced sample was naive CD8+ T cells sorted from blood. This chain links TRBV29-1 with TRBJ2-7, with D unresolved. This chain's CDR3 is CSVEDWGREQYF. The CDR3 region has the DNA TGCAGCGTTGAAGATTGGGGTCGCGAGCAGTACTTC.